What follows are 15 T cell receptor beta chains derived from one specimen sequenced in a study of T-cell memory formation after mild COVID-19. TCRdb reanalysed the 5' RACE reads using MiXCR and keeps one entry per CDR3 protein. The repertoire consists of about 140,000 distinct CDR3 sequences, with 13% to 15% occurring once and the leading ten covering 25% to 30%. Sequencing used PBMCs or a T cell subset sorted from them (not recorded which). These receptors originate from an adult woman who had mild COVID-19 (a few samples of this study predate the infection). Cell type and time point are not known.

This clonotype came up a few times. The chain has TRBV4-3 and TRBJ1-2; a possible D gene is TRBD1 (5 bases). Germline V gives CDR1 LGHNA, CDR2 YSLEER. This CDR3 is 15 amino acids long. V lost 1 base to trimming and J lost 4 bases, with 13 bases between them. This chain's CDR3 is CASSQGSGGIYGYTF. The CDR3 coding sequence is TGCGCCAGCAGCCAAGGGTCCGGGGGGATCTATGGCTACACCTTC.

CDR3 protein: CSVQTTVIDGYTF. The CDR3 bases are TGCAGCGTCCAAACCACAGTAATCGATGGCTACACCTTC. The V and J genes are TRBV29-1 and TRBJ1-2; no firm D call. CDR1 is SQVTM and CDR2 is ANQGSEA in the germline V gene. This CDR3 contains 13 residues. Between the trimmed V and J ends, which lost 6 bases and 6 bases, there was a span of 17 bases.

The J gene is TRBJ2-3, the V gene TRBV29-1, with no clear D. Germline V CDR1 and CDR2: SQVTM, ANQGSEA. V was pared by 3 bases and J by 2 bases, with 6 bases between. The CDR3 covers 12 residues. CDR3 coding DNA: TGCAGCGTTGAGGGGAACACAGATACGCAGTATTTT. Encoded protein: CSVEGNTDTQYF.

The CDR3 DNA reads TGTGCCAGCAGCGTAGAACAGAACTGCGAGCAGTACTTC. Protein: CASSVEQNCEQYF. The rearrangement links TRBV9 to TRBJ2-7; D is ambiguous. Germline CDR1 reads SGDLS; CDR2 reads YYNGEE. The ends were cut back, 0 bases at V and 6 bases at J, with 10 bases in the middle. This CDR3 has 13 amino acids.

This chain uses TRBV5-1 with TRBJ2-1, with D hard to call. Trimming pared 0 bases from V and 0 bases from J, leaving 7 bases between. This CDR3 is 15 amino acids long. Germline CDR1 SGHRS, CDR2 YFSETQ. CDR3 bases: TGCGCCAGCAGCTTGGCAGTGGGCTCCTACAATGAGCAGTTCTTC. It codes for CASSLAVGSYNEQFF.

This clonotype was picked up a small number of times. The genes are TRBV5-5 and TRBJ1-1; maybe TRBD1 (5 bases). Between the trimmed V and J ends, which lost 3 bases and 1 base, there was a span of 16 bases. CDR1 and CDR2 from the germline V gene are SGHKS and YYEKEE (reference sequence). The CDR3 loop spans 16 amino acids. This chain's CDR3 is CASSSYPGPGNTEAFF. The CDR3 nucleotides read TGTGCCAGCAGCTCCTACCCGGGACCAGGGAACACTGAAGCTTTCTTT. Full variable domain (rest looked up from reference TRBV5-5 and TRBJ1-1): DAGVTQSPTHLIKTRGQQVTLRCSPISGHKSVSWYQQVLGQGPQFIFQYYEKEERGRGNFPDRFSARQFPNYSSELNVNALLLGDSALYLCASSSYPGPGNTEAFFGQGTRLTVV.

The chain combines TRBV5-5 with TRBJ1-2; the D is unclear. V was trimmed by 3 bases and J by 4 bases, leaving 19 bases between them. Per germline, CDR1 SGHKS and CDR2 YYEKEE (reference sequence). This CDR3 is built from 16 residues. The CDR3 loop reads CASSYHPSSAGYGYTF. CDR3 nucleotide sequence: TGTGCCAGCAGCTACCACCCCTCTTCTGCGGGCTATGGCTACACCTTC.

The chain couples TRBV12-3 or TRBV12-4 to TRBJ2-1, with TRBD2 matching over 12 bases. The length of the CDR3 is 14 residues. The junction had 1 base not matched to a gene; V was cut back by 6 bases and J by 4 bases. This chain's CDR3 is CASSGTSGYNEQFF. In nucleotides, the CDR3 is TGTGCCAGCAGCGGGACTAGCGGGTACAATGAGCAGTTCTTC.

This clonotype was recorded a few times. V usage is TRBV2 and J usage is TRBJ2-7; the D gene is possibly TRBD1 (6 bases). This CDR3 has 13 residues. CDR1 and CDR2 from the germline V gene are SNHLY and FYNNEI. The germline V and J ends were trimmed by 4 bases and 5 bases, with 12 bases remaining between them. The CDR3 region has the DNA TGTGCCAGCAGTGCCCATTGGACAGACGAGCAGTACTTC. It yields the protein CASSAHWTDEQYF.

This clonotype occurred a few times. The chain links TRBV19 to TRBJ2-7, with 9 bases that match TRBD1. Germline V gene data show CDR1 as LNHDA and CDR2 as SQIVND (reference sequence). The ends lost 4 bases at V and 4 bases at J; junction bases unmatched: 8. There are 15 residues in the CDR3. The CDR3 reads CASSTSGTGLYEQYF. For the CDR3, the DNA is TGTGCCAGTAGTACCTCCGGGACAGGGCTGTACGAGCAGTACTTC.

The rearrangement links TRBV29-1 to TRBJ2-1; D is possibly TRBD2 (5 bases). The CDR3 extends over 14 amino acids. Germline CDR1 reads SQVTM; CDR2 reads ANQGSEA. V was cut by 3 bases and J by 5 bases, with 14 bases left in between. CDR3 loop: CSVEEPTNNNEQFF. In DNA form, the CDR3 reads TGCAGCGTTGAGGAACCGACTAATAACAATGAGCAGTTCTTC.

This clonotype was found many times. The V call is TRBV4-3, the J call TRBJ2-3; possibly TRBD2 for D (5 bases). CDR1 and CDR2 from the germline V gene are LGHNA and YSLEER. The CDR3 covers 15 residues. V was clipped by 3 bases and J by 4 bases, with 14 bases between them. The CDR3 DNA sequence: TGCGCCAGCAGCCACGAGGGAACCGGGGCAGATACGCAGTATTTT. This sequence encodes CASSHEGTGADTQYF.

The table lists this clonotype with a few counts. This chain connects TRBV12-3 or TRBV12-4 to TRBJ1-2; D is ambiguous. This CDR3 is 11 amino acids long. The germline V and J ends were trimmed by 0 bases and 8 bases, with 4 bases remaining between them. The CDR3 here is CASSLALGYTF. The CDR3 DNA sequence: TGTGCCAGCAGTTTAGCTCTCGGCTACACCTTC.

A few counts support this clonotype. V usage is TRBV27 and J usage is TRBJ2-1; unclear D gene. The V gene lost 4 bases and the J gene lost 10 bases, with 11 bases spanning the gap. The CDR3 totals 12 residues. Germline V CDR1 and CDR2: MNHEY, SMNVEV (reference sequence). The CDR3 sequence is CASSSTVGEQFF. For the CDR3, the DNA is TGTGCCAGCAGTTCAACTGTCGGGGAGCAGTTCTTC.

This chain joins TRBV11-2 and TRBJ2-7; the D is unclear. Deletions cut 6 bases from V and 1 base from J, with 10 bases between. The CDR3 has 13 amino acids. From germline, CDR1 is SGHAT and CDR2 FQNNGV. The CDR3 nucleotides read TGTGCCAGCAGTTATGGACGGTCCTACGAGCAGTACTTC. Protein: CASSYGRSYEQYF.